The TCR beta chain under discussion was sequenced for a study of T cells in women clearing cervical HPV infection. Study-wide background: Cases were women with histologically confirmed HPV16-related CIN3 or worse, including a couple of invasive cancers. Case blood was drawn when the lesion was first found; control blood after infection became undetectable. Only a few women had HLA typing results available. The study's findings and limits: TRBV6-7 relative abundance averaged about 0.11% in cases and less than 0.2% in controls.

On this clone: No antigen is known for it. The CDR3 goes on 3 residues after the read ends, and that part is filled in from the germline J gene.

The CDR3 is 15 residues long. Germline values: CDR1 SEHNR, CDR2 FQNEAQ (reference sequence). Libraries were prepared by immunoSEQ multiplex PCR; TCRdb keeps only in-frame clonotypes and omits some of them. This sample's clone table lists more than 30,000 clones. This clonotype was obtained from a woman between 18 and 75 years old with a cervical HPV16 infection that either progressed to CIN3+ or cleared (not recorded which). This chain connects TRBV7-9 to TRBJ1-2; 9 bases are shared with TRBD1. The sequencing sample was made of blood buffy coat. CDR3 protein: CASSSDRGNLAGYTF. The DNA read from the CDR3 is TGTGCCAGCAGCTCGGACAGGGGTAATTTGGCGGGC. Full variable domain (remainder filled in from reference TRBV7-9 and TRBJ1-2): DTGVSQNPRHKITKRGQNVTFRCDPISEHNRLYWYRQTLGQGPEFLTYFQNEAQLEKSRLLSDRFSAERPKGSFSTLEIQRTEQGDSAMYLCASSSDRGNLAGYTFGSGTRLTVV.